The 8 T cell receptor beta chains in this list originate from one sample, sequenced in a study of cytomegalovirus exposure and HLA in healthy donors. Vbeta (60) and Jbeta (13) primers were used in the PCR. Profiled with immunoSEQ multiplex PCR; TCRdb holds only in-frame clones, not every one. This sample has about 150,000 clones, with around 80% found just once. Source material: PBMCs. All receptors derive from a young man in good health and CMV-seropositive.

Written as DNA, the CDR3 is TGTGCCAGCAGCTTGAGTAGGGGTTCCTACAATGAGCAGTTCTTC. This sequence encodes CASSLSRGSYNEQFF. This sequence joins TRBV7-3 and TRBJ2-1; D possibly corresponds to TRBD1 (5 bases). The CDR3 spans 15 residues. CDR1 and CDR2 from the germline V gene are SGHTA and FQGTGA. With 3 bases removed from V and 1 base from J, the gap between germline ends came to 10 bases. Combining the CDR3 with reference TRBV7-3 and TRBJ2-1 gives the whole variable domain GAGVSQTPSNKVTEKGKYVELRCDPISGHTALYWYRQSLGQGPEFLIYFQGTGAADDSGLPNDRFFAVRPEGSVSTLKIQRTERGDSAVYLCASSLSRGSYNEQFFGPGTRLTVL.

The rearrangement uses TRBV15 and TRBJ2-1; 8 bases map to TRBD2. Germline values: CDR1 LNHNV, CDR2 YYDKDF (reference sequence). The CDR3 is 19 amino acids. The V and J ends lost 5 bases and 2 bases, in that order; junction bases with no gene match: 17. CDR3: CATSPPGGPSGNTYNEQFF. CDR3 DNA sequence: TGTGCCACCAGCCCTCCGGGAGGGCCCAGCGGGAACACCTACAATGAGCAGTTCTTC.

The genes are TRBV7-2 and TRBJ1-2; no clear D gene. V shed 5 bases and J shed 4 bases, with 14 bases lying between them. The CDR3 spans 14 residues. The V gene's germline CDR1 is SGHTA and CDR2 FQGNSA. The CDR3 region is CASSATMGVYGYTF. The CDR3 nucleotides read TGTGCCAGCAGCGCTACGATGGGAGTCTATGGCTACACCTTC.

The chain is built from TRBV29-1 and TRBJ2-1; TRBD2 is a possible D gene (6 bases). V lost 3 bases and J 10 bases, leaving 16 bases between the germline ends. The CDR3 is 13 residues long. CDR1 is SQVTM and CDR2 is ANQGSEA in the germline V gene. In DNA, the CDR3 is TGCAGCGTTGACAGTTTGGGGGGATACGAGCAGTTCTTC. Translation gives CSVDSLGGYEQFF.

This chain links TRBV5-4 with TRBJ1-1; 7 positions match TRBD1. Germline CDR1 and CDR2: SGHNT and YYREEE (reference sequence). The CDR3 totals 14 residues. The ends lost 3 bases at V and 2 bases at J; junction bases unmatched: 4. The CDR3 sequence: CASSSGDRNTEAFF. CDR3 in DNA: TGTGCCAGCAGCTCCGGGGACAGAAACACTGAAGCTTTCTTT.

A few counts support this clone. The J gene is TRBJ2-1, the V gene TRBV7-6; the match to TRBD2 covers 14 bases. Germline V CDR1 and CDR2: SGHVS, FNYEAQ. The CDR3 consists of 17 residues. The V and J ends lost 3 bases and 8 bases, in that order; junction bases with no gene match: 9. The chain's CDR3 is CASSLGHGTSGSDEQFF. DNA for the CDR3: TGTGCCAGCAGCTTGGGTCACGGGACTAGCGGGAGTGATGAGCAGTTCTTC. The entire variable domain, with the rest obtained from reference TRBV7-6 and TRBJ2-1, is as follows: GAGVSQSPRYKVTKRGQDVALRCDPISGHVSLYWYRQALGQGPEFLTYFNYEAQQDKSGLPNDRFSAERPEGSISTLTIQRTEQRDSAMYRCASSLGHGTSGSDEQFFGPGTRLTVL.

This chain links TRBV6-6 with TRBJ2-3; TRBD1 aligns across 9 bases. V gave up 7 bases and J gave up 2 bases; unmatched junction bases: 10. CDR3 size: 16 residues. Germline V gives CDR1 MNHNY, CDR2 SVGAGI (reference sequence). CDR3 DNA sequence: TGTGCCAGCAACAAGGCGGGACAGGGCTTCACAGATACGCAGTATTTT. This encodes CASNKAGQGFTDTQYF.

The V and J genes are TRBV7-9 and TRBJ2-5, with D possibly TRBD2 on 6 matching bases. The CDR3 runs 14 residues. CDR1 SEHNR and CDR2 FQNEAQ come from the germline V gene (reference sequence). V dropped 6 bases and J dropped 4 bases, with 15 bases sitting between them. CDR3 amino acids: CASSSTGVGETQYF. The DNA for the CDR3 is TGTGCCAGCAGTTCAACGGGAGTCGGAGAGACCCAGTACTTC.